This T cell receptor beta chain is drawn from a study of shared clonotypes between healthy human individuals. The CDR3 is 15 residues long. Germline CDR1 is SEHNR and CDR2 is FQNEAQ (reference sequence). Trimming removed 1 base from V and 2 bases from J; junction bases left unmatched: 4. An assay was performed, and its level was deep. Splitting of each subset's genomic DNA was done evenly across several immunoSEQ plates. Assay: immunoSEQ multiplex PCR; the TCRdb copy retains only in-frame clones and omits some. The table includes about 680,000 clones, 73% detected once. As for this clone: Its antigen is as yet unknown.

Study conclusions and caveats: It was only blood that was sampled, and tissue repertoires likely differ. Memory subsets generally showed lower estimated richness than naive subsets.

The sequenced material came from memory CD4+ T cells sorted from blood. Specified subset: CD45RA-negative fraction. The chain links TRBV7-9 to TRBJ1-2, with 7 bases aligning to TRBD1. The source is a woman aged 30 to 39 in good health. CDR3 bases: TGTGCCAGCAGCTTAGTTGGGGACAGCAACTATGGCTACACCTTC. Amino acids: CASSLVGDSNYGYTF.